This T cell receptor (beta chain) derives from a study of blood T cell repertoires in COVID-19. At the level of the study: The samples span acute and convalescent COVID-19 from the United States, Italy and Spain.

Clinical history as reported by participants underpinned cohort assignment. Original handling: Amplification of reference gene primers provided the estimated nucleated cell counts. Method: immunoSEQ multiplex PCR; TCRdb's copy keeps in-frame clones and lacks some. D and trimming were read from the DNA, whereas the V and J calls and clone size are those reported in that table. The profile shows 250,000 to 400,000 clones, roughly 85% of them singletons. The trim removed 2 bases at V and 1 base at J, leaving 2 bases unmatched. The V gene's germline CDR1 is MNHEY and CDR2 SMNVEV (reference sequence). There are 15 residues in the CDR3.

Sequencing was done on a sample of PBMCs or T cells enriched from blood (not recorded which). This sequence originates from a woman between 25 and 40 years old who had been exposed to COVID-19. The J gene is TRBJ2-3, the V gene TRBV27, with TRBD2 matching over 8 bases. CDR3 coding DNA: TGTGCCAGCAGTTTACGAGCGGGAGGCACAGATACGCAGTATTTT. Translated: CASSLRAGGTDTQYF.